This T cell receptor (beta chain) was profiled in a study of sequential checkpoint blockade in melanoma. Profiled with immunoSEQ multiplex PCR; TCRdb holds only in-frame clones, not every one. The sample has about 8,200 clones, roughly 60% seen once. This clone came up a few times. The CDR3 spans 14 residues. From germline, CDR1 is LNHDA and CDR2 SQIVND (reference sequence). The ends were cut back, 9 bases at V and 6 bases at J, with 20 bases in the middle. Indicated treatment: randomized to nivolumab then ipilimumab (arm A) or the reverse (arm B). The chain links TRBV19 to TRBJ1-2; D possibly corresponds to TRBD1 (6 bases). The source of this sequence is a human donor with melanoma. The sample in question was CD8+ T cells sorted from blood (inferred from file names), obtained from a patient given nivolumab and ipilimumab in sequence. The CDR3 region is CASGRGNGDHGYTF. DNA of the CDR3: TGTGCCAGCGGGAGGGGGAACGGCGACCATGGCTACACCTTC.